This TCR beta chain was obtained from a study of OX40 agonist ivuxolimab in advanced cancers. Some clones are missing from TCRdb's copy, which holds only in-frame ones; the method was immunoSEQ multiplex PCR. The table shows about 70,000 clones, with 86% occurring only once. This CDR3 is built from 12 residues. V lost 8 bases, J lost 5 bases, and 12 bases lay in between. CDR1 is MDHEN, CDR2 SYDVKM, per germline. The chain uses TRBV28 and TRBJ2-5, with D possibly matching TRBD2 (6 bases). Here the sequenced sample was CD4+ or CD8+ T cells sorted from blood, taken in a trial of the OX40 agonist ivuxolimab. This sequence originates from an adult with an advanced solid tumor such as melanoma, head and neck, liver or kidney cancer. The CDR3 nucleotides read TGTGCCAGCGGGGGGATGGGGGAGACCCAGTACTTC. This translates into CASGGMGETQYF.